These 27 T cell receptor delta chains originate from one sample sequenced in a study of γδ T cells in repeated Plasmodium falciparum infection (dated by TCRdb to the early 2020s). For bulk TCR repertoire analysis, Vgamma9/Vdelta2+ and Vdelta2-negative gammadelta T cell populations were flow-sorted out of peripheral blood mononuclear cells. Receptors were amplified or captured by multiplex PCR. Sequencing used an Illumina MiSeq. Clonotypes were called again by TCRdb from the public reads via CATT, and duplicate nucleotide sequences were then merged into one entry. Counted in this sample were more than 70,000 delta-chain clones; 0.75% to 1% of them appeared once. Approximately 10% of the sample goes to the ten largest clones. Input material: gamma-delta T cells from blood. The source is a pool of human donors (malaria-infected and uninfected, not separated).

Only a few counts were recorded for this clone. A far larger clone is a single base away, which makes a read error likely. Other DNA variants within this sample encode the same CDR3. Here the V gene is TRDV2, but the J gene went uncalled; no DNA check was done on the table's D call, TRDD3. The CDR3 is 19 residues long. Germline CDR1 and CDR2: GEAIGNYY and EKD. In DNA form, the CDR3 reads TGTGCCTGTGACCCCCTAACCAATACTGGGGGATTCTCCACCGATAAACTCATCTTC. Its protein is CACDPLTNTGGFSTDKLIF.

In this sample, this clone turned up a few times. It is likely a read error: a sequence one base away is far more abundant. This specimen includes other DNA sequences encoding the same CDR3. The chain carries TRDV1 and TRDJ1; 10 bases agree with TRDD3. Because TCRdb records no J gene, it was assigned here through a match of the DNA to germline. Per germline, CDR1 TSWWSYY and CDR2 QGS. Trimming cost V 5 bases and J 0 bases; bases outside gene matches: 15. This CDR3 is built from 19 residues. In DNA, the CDR3 is TGTGCTCTTGGGTCCCCAGGGGGATACGGTCCTCCATACACCGATAAACTCATCTTT. Its translation is CALGSPGGYGPPYTDKLIF.

Worth noting for this clone: This is likely an artifact of a read error, given a far larger clone one base away. The sample carries other DNA sequences with the same CDR3. V is TRDV1 and J is TRDJ1; 11 positions match TRDD3. With 6 bases clipped from V and 14 bases from J, the junction kept 23 bases outside the gene matches. CDR3 length: 17 residues. CDR1 is TSWWSYY and CDR2 is QGS in the germline V gene. CDR3 nucleotides: TGTGCTCTTGGTCTATTCCGCCCATACTGGGGGATAACCAGTATAATCTTT. Amino acid sequence: CALGLFRPYWGITSIIF.

Turning to this clone: This DNA's translation differs at residue 16 from TCRdb's protein, which comes from a much larger clone; a read error is likely, and the protein shown is translated from the DNA. The chain uses TRDV1 and TRDJ1; TRDD3 agrees at 11 bases. The J gene is not listed in TCRdb, so it was assigned here from a DNA match to germline. The V gene's germline CDR1 is TSWWSYY and CDR2 QGS. The CDR3 length is 25 residues. The J segment lost 0 bases and the V segment lost 5 bases, leaving 32 bases of the junction unmatched. The CDR3 here is CALGILFIIPRLGDRGGEYTDKLIF. The CDR3 nucleotides read TGTGCTCTTGGGATCCTTTTTATAATTCCTCGACTGGGGGATAGAGGGGGAGAATACACCGATAAACTCATCTTT.

This clone was counted only a few times. A far larger clone is off by one base, so a read error is likely. At the DNA level, this CDR3 is encoded by other sequences in the same sample as well. The chain carries TRDV1 and TRDJ1; 9 nucleotides align to TRDD3. TCRdb supplies no J gene; here it was assigned by aligning the nucleotide sequence to germline. The V gene's germline CDR1 is TSWWSYY and CDR2 QGS. Trimming cost V 3 bases and J 0 bases; bases outside gene matches: 32. The CDR3 extends over 25 amino acids. Written as DNA, the CDR3 is TGTGCTCTTGGGGAGAGGGTTCTGGGTTTCGGTCCTCCCGTACTGGGGGACCCCTACACCGATAAACTCATCTTT. It codes for CALGERVLGFGPPVLGDPYTDKLIF.

A few counts support this clone. A far larger clone is a single base away, which makes a read error likely. In the same sample, other DNA sequences code for this CDR3. No J gene call was made, and the V gene is TRDV1; the listed D gene, TRDD3, was not tested against the DNA. CDR1 is TSWWSYY and CDR2 is QGS in the germline V gene. The CDR3 runs 22 residues. Here the CDR3 DNA reads TGTGCTCTTGGGGCCTTGGCCTTCCTACAATTTCTCCGGGGAGGGTCGACCGATAAACTCATCTTC. Its translation is CALGALAFLQFLRGGSTDKLIF.

The chain has TRDV1 and TRDJ1, with 9 bases that match TRDD3. Matching the DNA to germline supplied the J gene, which TCRdb does not give. The CDR3 runs 18 residues. Germline loops: CDR1 TSWWSYY, CDR2 QGS. V trimming: 9 bases; J trimming: 0 bases; junction bases outside the gene matches: 17. The CDR3: CALNSLRGIPSYTDKLIF. CDR3 DNA sequence: TGTGCTCTGAACTCACTGCGGGGGATACCCTCGTACACCGATAAACTCATCTTT.

This clone showed up just a few times. A read error may be the cause here, since a much bigger clone is one base away. In the same sample, other DNA sequences code for this CDR3. J is TRDJ1 and V is TRDV2; perhaps TRDD3 as D (6 bases). Germline CDR1 GEAIGNYY, CDR2 EKD. CDR3 size: 20 residues. CDR3 nucleotide sequence: TGTGCCTGTGACACCGTAGATTCCCATCGGCGGGGATGGAGTAGGGATAAGCTCATCTTT. It codes for CACDTVDSHRRGWSRDKLIF.

As concerns this clone: A read error likely explains this, since a far larger clone differs by one base. The identical CDR3 is also encoded by other nucleotide sequences in the sample. The V call is TRDV1, the J call TRDJ1, with D perhaps assigned TRDD2 or TRDD3 (8 bases each). The J gene was missing in TCRdb and was found by matching the end of the DNA to germline. From germline, CDR1 is TSWWSYY and CDR2 QGS. V was trimmed by 5 bases and J by 3 bases, leaving 40 bases between them. The CDR3 is made up of 23 amino acids. The CDR3 DNA reads TGTGCTCTTGGGTTCCCGGCCTTCCTAGGGCCCGTTACTGGGGGGTACGCGTCCGATAAACTCATCTTT. Translating it yields CALGFPAFLGPVTGGYASDKLIF.

A word on this clone: TCRdb pairs this DNA with a much larger clone's protein that differs at residue 13, likely a read error; the protein shown was translated from the DNA. The rearrangement links TRDV1 to TRDJ1; the match to TRDD3 covers 11 bases. No J gene is reported in TCRdb; it was inferred here by comparing the DNA with germline. CDR3 length: 16 residues. Germline V gives CDR1 TSWWSYY, CDR2 QGS. CDR3 region: CALERLLGDTGDELIF. CDR3 in DNA: TGTGCTCTTGAGAGGCTGCTGGGGGATACTGGCGATGAACTCATCTTT.

This clone was recorded at least ten times. A read error likely explains why the TCRdb protein, taken from a much larger clone, differs from this DNA's translation at residue 4; the protein shown is translated from the DNA. The rearrangement uses TRDV2 and TRDJ2; no reliable D call. Germline CDR1 reads GEAIGNYY; CDR2 reads EKD. V lost 5 bases and J 7 bases, leaving 25 bases between the germline ends. The CDR3 contains 17 residues. CDR3 bases: TGTGCCTGTGTCAAGGTGGGTGACCCAAGTAGGAAAGCACAACTCTTCTTT. Amino acids: CACVKVGDPSRKAQLFF.

In regard to this clone: TCRdb's listed protein matches a much larger clone and diverges from this DNA's translation at residue 3, likely through a read error; the protein shown comes from the DNA. The chain couples TRDV1 to TRDJ1, with D possibly being TRDD3 (6 bases). TCRdb leaves out the J gene; it was filled in here by matching the DNA to germline. This CDR3 comprises 19 residues. Germline assignment: CDR1 TSWWSYY and CDR2 QGS. The CDR3 nucleotides are TGTGCTCCTGGGGAACTTGAGAGAAACCTACCTCGTAACACCGATAAACTCATCTTT. It codes for CAPGELERNLPRNTDKLIF.

Of note for this clone: The protein in TCRdb stems from a much larger clone and differs at residue 3 from this DNA's translation, likely a read error; here the protein is translated from the DNA. The V gene is TRDV1, the J gene TRDJ1; 12 nucleotides match TRDD3. The CDR3 is 24 amino acids. Looked up from germline, CDR1 is TSWWSYY and CDR2 is QGS. As DNA, the CDR3 is TGTGCTATTGGGGTCTTCAAGAGCCTTCCACCAACTGGGGGATACAGGAGGTACACCGATAAACTCATCTTT. Translation gives CAIGVFKSLPPTGGYRRYTDKLIF.

This clone was counted only a few times. A single base is all that separates this from a far larger clone, so a read error is likely. The sample has other DNA sequences that encode this CDR3 too. The chain employs TRDV1 and TRDJ2; weak D call: TRDD3 (5 bases). The J gene is not listed in TCRdb, so it was assigned here from a DNA match to germline. Germline CDR1 and CDR2: TSWWSYY and QGS. V was pared by 2 bases and J by 6 bases, with 25 bases between. The CDR3 contains 19 residues. DNA for the CDR3: TGTGCTCTTGGGGAAGTGGCCATCGCGACTGGCGTTGGGGCAGCACAACTCTTCTTT. Translating it yields CALGEVAIATGVGAAQLFF.

This clone has just a few counts. TCRdb's listed protein matches a much larger clone and diverges from this DNA's translation at residue 14, likely through a read error; the protein shown comes from the DNA. V usage is TRDV1 and J usage is TRDJ1; D unresolved. The V gene's germline CDR1 is TSWWSYY and CDR2 QGS. CDR3 size: 17 residues. The CDR3: CALGGWRQLVYTDELIF. The CDR3 bases are TGTGCTCTTGGGGGCTGGCGGCAGTTGGTTTACACCGATGAACTCATCTTT.

With regard to this clone: Given a much more abundant clone one base away, this may be a read error. The chain uses TRDV1 and TRDJ1, with 11 bases identical to TRDD3. TCRdb leaves out the J gene; it was filled in here by matching the DNA to germline. Trimming at V came to 3 bases and at J to 0 bases, leaving 18 bases not matched to a gene. CDR1 is TSWWSYY and CDR2 is QGS in the germline V gene. This CDR3 is built from 21 residues. The CDR3 coding sequence is TGTGCTCTTGGGGAGCGGGGCCCTATAGTGGGGGATACGCGGTACACCGATAAACTCATCTTT. It encodes CALGERGPIVGDTRYTDKLIF.

A remark on this clone: The TCRdb record carries a much larger clone's protein, which differs from this DNA's translation at residue 9; a read error is the likely cause, and the protein listed here is the DNA translation. The chain carries TRDV2 and TRDJ1; 9 nucleotides line up with TRDD3. The J gene, not given by TCRdb, was assigned here from a germline match of the nucleotide sequence. Trimming took 3 bases from V and 0 from J; bases not matched to a gene: 7. This CDR3 is 16 amino acids long. The V gene's germline CDR1 is GEAIGNYY and CDR2 EKD. CDR3 region: CACDSVLGDYTDKLIF. In DNA form, the CDR3 reads TGTGCCTGTGACTCCGTACTGGGGGACTACACCGATAAACTCATCTTT.

The sample holds a few counts of this clone. TCRdb's protein for this DNA is that of a much larger clone and differs from the translation at residue 9, likely a read error; the protein shown is the DNA translation. The genes are TRDV1 and TRDJ1; D perhaps matches TRDD2 (7 bases). TCRdb carries no J gene annotation; the J gene was assigned here by matching the DNA with germline. Trimming shortened V by 2 bases and J by 0 bases, and 25 bases separated the two germline ends. From germline, CDR1 is TSWWSYY and CDR2 QGS. This CDR3 region has 20 residues. The CDR3 protein is CALGEKTKTFLGSYTDKLIF. For the CDR3, the DNA is TGTGCTCTTGGGGAAAAGACGAAGACCTTCCTGGGGAGTTACACCGATAAACTCATCTTT.

This clone was found many times. This is likely an artifact of a read error, given a far larger clone one base away. This sample also contains other DNA sequences that code for the same CDR3. The rearrangement uses TRDV2 and TRDJ1; no firm D call. Germline assignment: CDR1 GEAIGNYY and CDR2 EKD. CDR3 length: 15 amino acids. The DNA of the CDR3 is TGTGCCTGTGACACCGTCGGAGCGCTCACCGACAAACTCATCTTT. Its translation: CACDTVGALTDKLIF.

This clone has a handful of counts. A read error likely explains why the TCRdb protein, taken from a much larger clone, differs from this DNA's translation at residue 9; the protein shown is translated from the DNA. This chain uses TRDV2 with TRDJ1; the match to TRDD3 covers 10 bases. Here the J gene was assigned by germline matching of the DNA, as TCRdb has none. V gave up 0 bases and J gave up 3 bases; unmatched junction bases: 12. The CDR3 totals 18 residues. Germline V lookup: CDR1 GEAIGNYY, CDR2 EKD. CDR3 bases: TGTGCCTGTGACACCGGGAAGTTACAGGGGGATACGCCCGATAAACTCATCTTT. Its translation: CACDTGKLQGDTPDKLIF.

Worth noting for this clone: TCRdb attributes to this sequence the protein of a much larger clone, which differs from the DNA translation at residue 17; a read error is likely, and the protein displayed is translated from the DNA. Called V gene: TRDV1; the J gene was not called; TRDD3 was called by the table and not checked on the DNA. The germline CDR1 and CDR2 sequences are TSWWSYY and QGS. The CDR3 length is 19 residues. CDR3 nucleotide sequence: TGTGCTCTTGGGGAACGACCCCCTACACAACTCGTACAGGGCGATAAACACATCTTT. It specifies CALGERPPTQLVQGDKHIF.

This clone has only a few counts. A read error is likely here: a far larger clone is one base away. Other DNA sequences of this sample code for an identical CDR3. V and J are TRDV2 and TRDJ1; the D is unclear. The length of the CDR3 is 15 residues. Germline values: CDR1 GEAIGNYY, CDR2 EKD. The CDR3: CACETGSKGTDKLIF. For the CDR3, the DNA is TGTGCCTGTGAGACGGGCTCGAAAGGCACCGATAAACTCATCTTC.

A few counts support this clone. The TCRdb record carries a much larger clone's protein, which differs from this DNA's translation at residue 18; a read error is the likely cause, and the protein listed here is the DNA translation. The V gene is listed as TRDV1; no J gene was called; the table names TRDD3, a call not compared with the DNA. Germline CDR1 TSWWSYY, CDR2 QGS. The CDR3 runs to 20 residues. The CDR3 nucleotides are TGTGCTCTTGGGGAACTTCCTTCTACCTTCCTGGGGGACCGGGACGGTAAACCCATCTTT. Protein product: CALGELPSTFLGDRDGKPIF.

This clone was found a few times. The TCRdb protein, from a much larger clone, departs from this DNA's translation at residue 10, likely by read error; the protein shown derives from the DNA. The rearrangement links TRDV2 to TRDJ3; D may match TRDD2 or TRDD3 (5 bases each). TCRdb is silent on the J gene; assignment here came from matching the DNA to germline. The CDR3 has 16 residues. Germline CDR1 and CDR2: GEAIGNYY and EKD. As DNA, the CDR3 is TGTGCCTGTGACACTCGGGATTCCTGGAACACCCGACAGATGTTTTTC. It encodes CACDTRDSWNTRQMFF.

This clone was seen only a few times. A far larger clone is one nucleotide away, so this likely arose from a read error. Other DNA sequences in this sample translate to the same CDR3. This sequence joins TRDV2 and TRDJ1; a possible D gene is TRDD3 (6 bases). TCRdb gives no J gene; it was assigned here by matching the DNA to germline. This CDR3 has 17 amino acids. Germline CDR1 is GEAIGNYY and CDR2 is EKD. CDR3 bases: TGTGCCTGCGACACCCGTGTTGATACTGGGTGCGAGTGTAAACTCATCTTT. Protein: CACDTRVDTGCECKLIF.

This clone has just a few counts. With a far larger clone one base away, a read error is the likely cause. Other DNA sequences within the sample encode an identical CDR3. The V gene is TRDV2, the J gene TRDJ1; 8 bases align to TRDD3. The CDR3 length is 14 residues. The V gene's germline CDR1 is GEAIGNYY and CDR2 EKD. The CDR3 DNA sequence: TGTGCCTGCGACAGGTGGGGGATTACCGATAAACTCATCTTT. Encoded protein: CACDRWGITDKLIF.

This clone has just a few counts. A far larger clone is off by one base, so a read error is likely. Additional DNA sequences in this sample encode the identical CDR3. The chain employs TRDV1 and TRDJ1; D is unresolved. The CDR3 sequence is 22 residues long. Trimming removed 3 bases from V and 0 bases from J, with 32 bases in between. Germline CDR1 TSWWSYY, CDR2 QGS. The CDR3: CALGELDLPRTLGSLYTDKLIF. The CDR3, as DNA: TGTGCTCTTGGGGAGCTAGATCTCCCTCGTACCTTAGGATCCTTGTACACCGATAAACTCATCTTT.